A selection of T cell receptor beta chains follows, all from one sample in a study of T cell responses to AZD1222 COVID-19 vaccine. Assay used: immunoSEQ multiplex PCR; TCRdb lists only in-frame clones, some missing. The data show 130,000 or so clones, around 92% seen once. The starting material was peripheral blood, obtained 28 days after the second AZD1222 dose. The receptors were sampled from an adult who received the AZD1222 COVID-19 vaccine. The CDR3 runs from the conserved cysteine through the conserved F or W. D genes are given only for firm matches. Expanded clones are given a class, and other clones once, few, many or no size at all.

j_call: TRBJ1-1
clone_size: -
d_call: TRBD1
v_call: TRBV6-5
cdr3_nt: TGTGCCAGCCGGGGGACAGTCGGCACTGAAGCTTTCTTT
cdr3_aa: CASRGTVGTEAFF

j_call: TRBJ1-5
clone_size: -
d_call: -
v_call: TRBV7-2
cdr3_nt: TGTGCCAGCAGCTTACAGAGCAATCAGCCCCAGCATTTT
cdr3_aa: CASSLQSNQPQHF

j_call: TRBJ1-5
clone_size: -
d_call: TRBD1
v_call: TRBV2
cdr3_nt: TGTGCCAGCAGTCGGGGACAGGGCGGAACTCAGCCCCAGCATTTT
cdr3_aa: CASSRGQGGTQPQHF

j_call: TRBJ2-5
clone_size: -
d_call: TRBD2
v_call: TRBV6-2/TRBV6-3
cdr3_nt: TGTGCCAGCAGTTCGGGACTAGCGGGAGGTATAGAGACCCAGTACTTC
cdr3_aa: CASSSGLAGGIETQYF

j_call: TRBJ2-7
clone_size: -
d_call: -
v_call: TRBV30
cdr3_nt: TGTGCCTGGACCCGATCGGCCGTTTCCTACGAGCAGTACTTC
cdr3_aa: CAWTRSAVSYEQYF

j_call: TRBJ1-2
clone_size: -
d_call: -
v_call: TRBV5-1
cdr3_nt: TGCGCCAGCAGCTACACAGGGAGCCCCGTATATGGCTACACCTTC
cdr3_aa: CASSYTGSPVYGYTF

j_call: TRBJ2-3
clone_size: -
d_call: -
v_call: TRBV10-2
cdr3_nt: TGCGCCAGCAGTGATGCGGATACGCAGTATTTT
cdr3_aa: CASSDADTQYF

j_call: TRBJ1-2
clone_size: -
d_call: -
v_call: TRBV27
cdr3_nt: TGTGCCAGCAGATACAGCCAGGGGCATGGCTACACCTTC
cdr3_aa: CASRYSQGHGYTF

j_call: TRBJ1-5
clone_size: -
d_call: -
v_call: TRBV7-9
cdr3_nt: TGTGCCAGCAGCCGAGGCAATCAGCCCCAGCATTTT
cdr3_aa: CASSRGNQPQHF

j_call: TRBJ2-5
clone_size: -
d_call: -
v_call: TRBV19
cdr3_nt: TGTGCCAGTAGTGGACTCCCCCAAGAGACCCAGTACTTC
cdr3_aa: CASSGLPQETQYF

j_call: TRBJ1-3
clone_size: once
d_call: -
v_call: TRBV30
cdr3_nt: TGTGCCTGGAGTGTAGGGCTCTCTGGAAACACCATATATTTT
cdr3_aa: CAWSVGLSGNTIYF

j_call: TRBJ1-5
clone_size: -
d_call: TRBD1
v_call: TRBV2
cdr3_nt: TGTGCCAGCAGGACAGGGGCCGGCAATCAGCCCCAGCATTTT
cdr3_aa: CASRTGAGNQPQHF

j_call: TRBJ1-6
clone_size: -
d_call: -
v_call: TRBV6-5
cdr3_nt: TGTGCCAGCAGTTACTCGTGGGATAATAATTCACCCCTCCACTTT
cdr3_aa: CASSYSWDNNSPLHF

j_call: TRBJ1-2
clone_size: -
d_call: TRBD1
v_call: TRBV5-4
cdr3_nt: TGTGCCCTCGGGACAGGGAACTATGGCTACACCTTC
cdr3_aa: CALGTGNYGYTF